This T cell receptor (beta chain) originates from a study of blood T cell repertoires in COVID-19. For the study at large: Donors in the United States, Italy and Spain gave samples during acute or convalescent COVID-19.

The junction had 8 bases not matched to a gene; V was cut back by 8 bases and J by 6 bases. The CDR3 covers 14 residues. Germline CDR1 and CDR2: SGHTA and FQGTGA. This clone was detected only a few times. Participants' own reports of clinical history determined their cohort assignment. Two consecutive negative NP/OP PCR tests, clearance, or resolved symptoms defined Cohort 3 recovery. As processed by the authors: It was from reference gene primer amplification that nucleated cell counts were estimated. Profiling relied on immunoSEQ multiplex PCR, and the TCRdb table lists in-frame clones only, not all of them. The DNA was the basis for D and trimming; V, J and clone size are from that table. Altogether about 280,000 clones are present, approximately 88% being singletons, with the ten largest covering 6%.

The receptor's source is a woman aged 40-49 years who had recovered from COVID-19. V gene TRBV7-3 combines with J gene TRBJ2-2; 8 nucleotides line up with TRBD2. The source material was PBMCs or T cells enriched from blood (not recorded which). This CDR3 reads CASGGGRSSGELFF. CDR3 in DNA: TGTGCCAGCGGGGGCGGGAGGTCGTCCGGGGAGCTGTTTTTT.